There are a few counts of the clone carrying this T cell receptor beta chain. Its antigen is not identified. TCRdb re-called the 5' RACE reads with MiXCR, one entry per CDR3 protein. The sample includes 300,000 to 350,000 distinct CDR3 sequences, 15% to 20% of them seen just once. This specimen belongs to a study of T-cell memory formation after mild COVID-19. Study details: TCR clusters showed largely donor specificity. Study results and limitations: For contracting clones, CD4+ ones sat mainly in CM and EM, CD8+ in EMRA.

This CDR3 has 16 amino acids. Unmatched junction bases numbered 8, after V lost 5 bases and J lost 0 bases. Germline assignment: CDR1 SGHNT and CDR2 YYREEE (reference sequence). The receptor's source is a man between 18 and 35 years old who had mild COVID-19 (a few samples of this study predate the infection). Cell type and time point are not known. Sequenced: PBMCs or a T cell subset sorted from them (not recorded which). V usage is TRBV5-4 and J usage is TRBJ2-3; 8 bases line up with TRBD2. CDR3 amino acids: CASRPQQRGSTDTQYF. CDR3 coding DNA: TGTGCCAGCAGGCCCCAACAGCGGGGGAGCACAGATACGCAGTATTTT.